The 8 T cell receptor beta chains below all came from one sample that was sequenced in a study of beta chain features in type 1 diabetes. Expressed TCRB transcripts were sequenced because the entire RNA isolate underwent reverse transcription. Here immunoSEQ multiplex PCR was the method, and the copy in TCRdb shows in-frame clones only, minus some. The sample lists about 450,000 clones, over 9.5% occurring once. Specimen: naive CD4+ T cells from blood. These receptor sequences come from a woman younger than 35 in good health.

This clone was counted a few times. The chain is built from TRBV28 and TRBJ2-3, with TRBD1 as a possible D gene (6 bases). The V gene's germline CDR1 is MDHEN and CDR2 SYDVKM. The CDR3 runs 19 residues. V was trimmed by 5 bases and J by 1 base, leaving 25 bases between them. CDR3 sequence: CASSIPQGWVNTRTDTQYF. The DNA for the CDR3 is TGTGCCAGCAGTATCCCACAGGGATGGGTGAATACTCGCACAGATACGCAGTATTTT.

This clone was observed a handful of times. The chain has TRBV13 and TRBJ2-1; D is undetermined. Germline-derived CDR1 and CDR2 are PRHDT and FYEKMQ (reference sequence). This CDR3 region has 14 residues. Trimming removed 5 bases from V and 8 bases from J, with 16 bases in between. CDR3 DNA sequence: TGTGCCAGCAGCCACCGGGTGGGTGTGGATGAGCAGTTCTTC. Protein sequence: CASSHRVGVDEQFF.

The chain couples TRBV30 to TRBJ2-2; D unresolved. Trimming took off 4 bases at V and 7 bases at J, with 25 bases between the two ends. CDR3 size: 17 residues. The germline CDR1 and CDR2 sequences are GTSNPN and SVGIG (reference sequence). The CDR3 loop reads CAWTRGRPRSNGGELFF. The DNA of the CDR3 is TGTGCCTGGACCCGAGGCAGGCCGCGGTCAAACGGCGGGGAGCTGTTTTTT.

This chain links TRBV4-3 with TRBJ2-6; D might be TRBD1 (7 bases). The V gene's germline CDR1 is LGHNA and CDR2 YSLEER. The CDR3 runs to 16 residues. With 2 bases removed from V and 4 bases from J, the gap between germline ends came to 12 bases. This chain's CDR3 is CASSQPRGAGANVLTF. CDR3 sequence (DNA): TGCGCCAGCAGCCAACCCAGGGGGGCGGGGGCCAACGTCCTGACTTTC.

CDR3 sequence: CSVEPRLHTEAFF. As DNA, the CDR3 is TGCAGCGTTGAACCACGTTTACACACTGAAGCTTTCTTT. This chain connects TRBV29-1 to TRBJ1-1; D is uncertain. This CDR3 is 13 amino acids long. Germline V gene sequence: CDR1 SQVTM, CDR2 ANQGSEA. Trimming cost V 2 bases and J 3 bases, with 10 bases left between them.

CDR3 bases: TGTGCCAGCAGGGTCAGACTAGCGGGATCGTACAATGAGCAGTTCTTC. This codes for CASRVRLAGSYNEQFF. The chain uses TRBV2 and TRBJ2-1, with 11 nucleotides matching TRBD2. The germline V gene encodes CDR1 SNHLY and CDR2 FYNNEI. The CDR3 has 16 amino acids. The trim removed 6 bases at V and 4 bases at J, leaving 8 bases unmatched.

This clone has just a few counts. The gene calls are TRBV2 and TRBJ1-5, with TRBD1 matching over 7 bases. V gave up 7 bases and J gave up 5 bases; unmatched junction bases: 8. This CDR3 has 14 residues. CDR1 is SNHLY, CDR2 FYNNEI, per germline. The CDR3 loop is CASKPQGGDQPQHF. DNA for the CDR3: TGTGCCAGCAAGCCTCAGGGGGGGGATCAGCCCCAGCATTTT.

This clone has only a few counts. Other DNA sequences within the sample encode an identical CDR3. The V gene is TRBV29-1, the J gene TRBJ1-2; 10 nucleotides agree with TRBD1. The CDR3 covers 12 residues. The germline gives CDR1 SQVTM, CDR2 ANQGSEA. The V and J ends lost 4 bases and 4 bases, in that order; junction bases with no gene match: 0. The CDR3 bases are TGCAGCGTTGGGGACAGGGGCTATGGCTACACCTTC. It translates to CSVGDRGYGYTF.